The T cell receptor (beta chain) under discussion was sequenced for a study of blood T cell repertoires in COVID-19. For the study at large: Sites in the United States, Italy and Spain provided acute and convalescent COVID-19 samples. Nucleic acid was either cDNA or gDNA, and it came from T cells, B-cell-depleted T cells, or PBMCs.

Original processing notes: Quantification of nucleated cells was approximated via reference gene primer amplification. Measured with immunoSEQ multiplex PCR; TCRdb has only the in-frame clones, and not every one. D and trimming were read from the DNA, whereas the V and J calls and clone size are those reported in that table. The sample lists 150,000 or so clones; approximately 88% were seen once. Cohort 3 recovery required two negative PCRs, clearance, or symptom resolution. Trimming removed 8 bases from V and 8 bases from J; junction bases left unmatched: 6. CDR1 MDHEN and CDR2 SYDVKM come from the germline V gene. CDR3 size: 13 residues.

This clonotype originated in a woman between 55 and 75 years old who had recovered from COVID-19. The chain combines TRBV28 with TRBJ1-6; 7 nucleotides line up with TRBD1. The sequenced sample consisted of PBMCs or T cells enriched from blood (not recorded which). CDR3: CASHRGIDSPLHF. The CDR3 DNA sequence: TGTGCCAGCCACAGGGGTATAGATTCACCCCTCCACTTT. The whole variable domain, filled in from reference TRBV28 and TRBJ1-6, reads DVKVTQSSRYLVKRTGEKVFLECVQDMDHENMFWYRQDPGLGLRLIYFSYDVKMKEKGDIPEGYSVSREKKERFSLILESASTNQTSMYLCASHRGIDSPLHFGNGTRLTVT.